The 5 T cell receptor beta chains in this list originate from one sample, sequenced in a study of T cells in Graves' hyperthyroidism and ophthalmopathy. What was amplified from RNA transcripts were TCR beta CDR3 regions. Researchers ran a first-round RT-PCR on the TCR CDR3 using the HTBI primer set. TCRdb reanalysed the multiplex PCR reads using MiXCR and keeps one entry per CDR3 protein. This table has about 840,000 distinct CDR3 sequences, 38% appearing once. Sequences were obtained from blood. These receptors came from a man in his late teens or twenties with Graves' hyperthyroidism.

Comment on this clonotype: This may arise from a read error, as a much more abundant clone is one base away. The V gene is TRBV20-1, the J gene TRBJ2-7; no definite D call. This CDR3 has 10 residues. Germline V gene lookup returns CDR1 DFQATT and CDR2 SNEGSKA (reference sequence). The CDR3 region has the DNA TGCAGTGCTTTAGCAGTAGAGCGGTACTTC. Residues: CSALAVERYF.

On this clonotype itself: Possible read error: a much larger clone is one base away. This chain joins TRBV19 and TRBJ1-1; D gene unclear. Between the trimmed V and J ends, which lost 3 bases and 4 bases, there was a span of 15 bases. CDR1 and CDR2 (germline): LNHDA, SQIVND (reference sequence). The CDR3 spans 15 residues. CDR3 loop: CASSIEYLEFTEAFF. DNA for the CDR3: TGTGCCAGTAGTATTGAGTATTTGGAGTTCACTGAAGCTTTCTTT.

The J gene is TRBJ1-4, the V gene TRBV20-1, with 7 bases aligning to TRBD1. The junction had 14 bases not matched to a gene; V was cut back by 3 bases and J by 4 bases. Germline CDR1 DFQATT, CDR2 SNEGSKA (reference sequence). The CDR3 totals 17 residues. The DNA for the CDR3 is TGCAGTGCTAGGAATAGACAGGGTCTCGGATATAATGAAAAACTGTTTTTT. Its protein product is CSARNRQGLGYNEKLFF.

This clonotype has at least ten counts. The chain uses TRBV12-3 or TRBV12-4 and TRBJ1-2, with D unresolved. This CDR3 comprises 15 residues. V was shortened by 0 bases and J by 5 bases, with 13 bases between the two germline ends. The CDR3 DNA is TGTGCCAGCAGTTTAGCAGTGTTGGATCGTTATGGCTACACCTTC. It codes for CASSLAVLDRYGYTF.

This clonotype was counted ten times or more. The rearrangement uses TRBV5-6 and TRBJ2-5, with D unresolved. The CDR3 has 13 residues. Per germline, CDR1 SGHDT and CDR2 YYEEEE. Trimming pared 4 bases from V and 5 bases from J, leaving 12 bases between. CDR3 DNA: TGTGCCAGCAGCCCGGAAAGTGATGAGACCCAGTACTTC. Encoded protein: CASSPESDETQYF.